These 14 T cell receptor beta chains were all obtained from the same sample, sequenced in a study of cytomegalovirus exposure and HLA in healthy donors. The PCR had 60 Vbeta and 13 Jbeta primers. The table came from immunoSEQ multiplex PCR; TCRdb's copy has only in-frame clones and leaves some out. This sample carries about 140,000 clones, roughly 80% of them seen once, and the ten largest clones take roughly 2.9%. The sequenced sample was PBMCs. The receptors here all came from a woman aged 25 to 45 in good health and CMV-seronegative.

The CDR3, as DNA: TGTGCCAGCAGTTTCGGAGGAGCGAACACCGGGGAGCTGTTTTTT. Its protein is CASSFGGANTGELFF. This chain connects TRBV28 to TRBJ2-2; TRBD2 might be the D (5 bases). From germline, CDR1 is MDHEN and CDR2 SYDVKM. This CDR3 region has 15 residues. Trimming shortened V by 3 bases and J by 0 bases, and 8 bases separated the two germline ends.

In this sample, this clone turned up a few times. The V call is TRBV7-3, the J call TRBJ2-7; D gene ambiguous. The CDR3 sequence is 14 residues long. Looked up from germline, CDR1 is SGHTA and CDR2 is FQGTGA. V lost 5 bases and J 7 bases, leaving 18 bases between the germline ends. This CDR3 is CASSRNNRVSEQYF. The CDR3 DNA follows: TGTGCCAGCAGCCGTAATAACCGGGTCTCGGAGCAGTACTTC.

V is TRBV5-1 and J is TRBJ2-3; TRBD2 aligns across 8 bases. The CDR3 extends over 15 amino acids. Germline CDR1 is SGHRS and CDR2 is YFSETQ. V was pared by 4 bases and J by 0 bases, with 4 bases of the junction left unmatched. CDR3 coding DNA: TGCGCCAGCAGCCCGACTAGCGACAGCACAGATACGCAGTATTTT. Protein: CASSPTSDSTDTQYF. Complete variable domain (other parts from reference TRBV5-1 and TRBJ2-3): KAGVTQTPRYLIKTRGQQVTLSCSPISGHRSVSWYQQTPGQGLQFLFEYFSETQRNKGNFPGRFSGRQFSNSRSEMNVSTLELGDSALYLCASSPTSDSTDTQYFGPGTRLTVL.

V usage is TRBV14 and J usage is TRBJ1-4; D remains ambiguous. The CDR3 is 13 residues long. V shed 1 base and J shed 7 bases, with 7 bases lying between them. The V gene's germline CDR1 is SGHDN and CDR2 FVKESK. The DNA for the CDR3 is TGTGCCAGCAGCCAAGGGCCCTTTGAAAAACTGTTTTTT. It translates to CASSQGPFEKLFF.

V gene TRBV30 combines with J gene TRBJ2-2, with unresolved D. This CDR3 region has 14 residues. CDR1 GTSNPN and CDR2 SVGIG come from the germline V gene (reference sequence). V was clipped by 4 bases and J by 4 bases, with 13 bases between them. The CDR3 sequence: CAWTASLTTGELFF. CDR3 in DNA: TGTGCCTGGACCGCGAGCTTAACCACCGGGGAGCTGTTTTTT.

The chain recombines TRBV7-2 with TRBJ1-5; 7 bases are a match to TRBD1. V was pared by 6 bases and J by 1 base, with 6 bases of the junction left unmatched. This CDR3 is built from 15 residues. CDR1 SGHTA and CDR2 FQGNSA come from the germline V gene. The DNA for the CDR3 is TGTGCCAGCAGATTTGACAGGGCCAGCAATCAGCCCCAGCATTTT. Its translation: CASRFDRASNQPQHF.

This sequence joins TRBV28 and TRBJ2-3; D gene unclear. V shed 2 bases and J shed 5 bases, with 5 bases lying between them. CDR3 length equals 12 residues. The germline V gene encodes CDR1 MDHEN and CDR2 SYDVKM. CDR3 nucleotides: TGTGCCAGCAGTTTAATCGTAGATACGCAGTATTTT. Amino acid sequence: CASSLIVDTQYF.

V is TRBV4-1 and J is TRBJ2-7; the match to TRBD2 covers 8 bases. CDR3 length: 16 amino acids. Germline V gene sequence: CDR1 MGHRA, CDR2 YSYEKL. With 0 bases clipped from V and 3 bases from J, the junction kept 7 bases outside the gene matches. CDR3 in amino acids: CASSQEGGGHRYEQYF. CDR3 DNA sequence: TGCGCCAGCAGCCAAGAGGGCGGGGGGCATCGCTACGAGCAGTACTTC.

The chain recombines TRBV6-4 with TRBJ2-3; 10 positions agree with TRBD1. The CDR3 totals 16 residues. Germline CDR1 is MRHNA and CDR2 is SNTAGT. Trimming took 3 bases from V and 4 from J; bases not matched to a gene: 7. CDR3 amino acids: CASSDEPGQGSDTQYF. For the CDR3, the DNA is TGTGCCAGCAGTGATGAGCCGGGACAGGGGTCAGATACGCAGTATTTT.

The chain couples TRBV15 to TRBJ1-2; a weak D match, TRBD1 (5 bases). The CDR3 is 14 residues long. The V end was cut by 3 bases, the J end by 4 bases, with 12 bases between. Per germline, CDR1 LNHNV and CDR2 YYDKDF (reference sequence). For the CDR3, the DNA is TGTGCCACCAGCAGCGTAAGGGGTCCCTATGGCTACACCTTC. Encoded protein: CATSSVRGPYGYTF.

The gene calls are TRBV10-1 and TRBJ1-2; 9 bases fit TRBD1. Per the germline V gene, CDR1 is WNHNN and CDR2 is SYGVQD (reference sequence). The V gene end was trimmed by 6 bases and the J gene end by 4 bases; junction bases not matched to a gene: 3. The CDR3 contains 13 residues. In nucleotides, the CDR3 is TGCGCCAGCAGCGGACAGGGGAGCTATGGCTACACCTTC. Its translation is CASSGQGSYGYTF.

The CDR3 here is CASNSGQPNTF. The CDR3 coding sequence is TGTGCCAGCAATTCCGGACAGCCAAACACCTTC. The V call is TRBV2, the J call TRBJ1-2; TRBD1 might be the D (6 bases). Germline CDR1 is SNHLY and CDR2 is FYNNEI. V lost 7 bases and J 12 bases, leaving 15 bases between the germline ends. The CDR3 is made up of 11 amino acids.

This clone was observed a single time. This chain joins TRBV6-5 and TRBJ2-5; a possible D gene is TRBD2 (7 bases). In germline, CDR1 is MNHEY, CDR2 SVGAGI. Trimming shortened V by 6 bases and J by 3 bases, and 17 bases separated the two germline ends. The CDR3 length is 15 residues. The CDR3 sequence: CASRDPGGSEETQYF. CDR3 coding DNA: TGTGCCAGCAGGGACCCGGGGGGCTCTGAAGAGACCCAGTACTTC.

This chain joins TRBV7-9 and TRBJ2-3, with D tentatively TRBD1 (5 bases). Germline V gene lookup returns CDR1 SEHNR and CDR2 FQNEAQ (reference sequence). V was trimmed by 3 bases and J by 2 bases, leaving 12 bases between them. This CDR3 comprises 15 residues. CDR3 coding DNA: TGTGCCAGCAGCTTCCCACAGGTCCCCACAGATACGCAGTATTTT. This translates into CASSFPQVPTDTQYF.